The T cell receptor beta chain under discussion was sequenced for a study of cytomegalovirus exposure and HLA in healthy donors. Primers: 60 Vbeta forward and 13 Jbeta reverse. The assay was immunoSEQ multiplex PCR, and TCRdb's table has in-frame clones only and misses some. Of 150,000 to 200,000 clones listed, over 60% are singletons. The sequenced material came from PBMCs. The clonotype originates from a woman aged 50 to 65 in good health and CMV-seronegative.

In DNA, the CDR3 is TGTGCCAGCAGCGTAGGGGGAGACACCGGGGAGCTGTTTTTT. This gives the protein CASSVGGDTGELFF. The chain joins TRBV9 to TRBJ2-2; tentatively, D is TRBD2 (5 bases). With 0 bases removed from V and 3 bases from J, the gap between germline ends came to 6 bases. Germline V gene sequence: CDR1 SGDLS, CDR2 YYNGEE. The CDR3 length is 14 residues.